This TCR beta chain was documented in a study of patients and donors after allogeneic stem cell transplantation. This CDR3 comprises 13 residues. Germline V gene sequence: CDR1 GTSNPN, CDR2 SVGIG (reference sequence). Between the trimmed V and J ends, which lost 2 bases and 5 bases, there was a span of 12 bases. TCRdb used MiXCR to reprocess the RT-PCR reads, holding one entry per CDR3 protein. The sample includes about a million distinct CDR3 sequences, roughly 18% of them seen just once. This clonotype has more than one count but fewer than ten. The sample consisted of blood, either unsorted or a sorted T cell fraction (not recorded which). The origin of this receptor is a human donor who was either an allogeneic HSCT recipient or a stem cell or donor lymphocyte infusion donor (not recorded which). It is not recorded whose cells these are; they may come from a transplant donor. V usage is TRBV30 and J usage is TRBJ1-1; D unresolved. Here the CDR3 DNA reads TGTGCCTGGAGTAGGGTTGGGAATACTGAAGCTTTCTTT. The encoded protein is CAWSRVGNTEAFF.